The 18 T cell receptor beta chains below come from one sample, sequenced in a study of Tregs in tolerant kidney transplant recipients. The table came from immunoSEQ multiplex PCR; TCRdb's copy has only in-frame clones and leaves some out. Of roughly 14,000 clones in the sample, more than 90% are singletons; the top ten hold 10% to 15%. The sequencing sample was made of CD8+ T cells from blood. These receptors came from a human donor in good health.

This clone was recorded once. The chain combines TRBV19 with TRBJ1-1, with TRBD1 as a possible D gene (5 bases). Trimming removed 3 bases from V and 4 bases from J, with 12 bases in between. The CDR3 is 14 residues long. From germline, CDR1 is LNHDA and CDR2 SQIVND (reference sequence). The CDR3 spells CASSMAGSGTEAFF. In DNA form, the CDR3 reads TGTGCCAGTAGTATGGCAGGGTCGGGCACTGAAGCTTTCTTT.

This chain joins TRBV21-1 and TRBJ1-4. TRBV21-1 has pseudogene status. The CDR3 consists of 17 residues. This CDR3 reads CASSPQEDGLRREKLFF. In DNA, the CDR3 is TGTGCCAGCAGCCCGCAAGAGGACGGACTCAGGCGTGAAAAACTGTTTTTT.

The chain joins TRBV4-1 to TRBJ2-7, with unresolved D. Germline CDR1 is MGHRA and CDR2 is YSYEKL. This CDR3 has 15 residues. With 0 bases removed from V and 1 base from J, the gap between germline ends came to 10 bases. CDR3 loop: CASSQDSSRSYEQYF. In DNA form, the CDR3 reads TGCGCCAGCAGCCAAGATTCGAGTAGGTCCTACGAGCAGTACTTC.

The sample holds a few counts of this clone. The CDR3 reads CASSLVGILPPPPETQYF. CDR3 sequence (DNA): TGTGCCAGCAGCTTAGTCGGGATACTACCACCCCCCCCAGAGACCCAGTACTTC. This chain joins TRBV7-2 and TRBJ2-5; maybe TRBD2 (5 bases). Germline CDR1 SGHTA, CDR2 FQGNSA. The CDR3 extends over 18 amino acids. Trimming stripped 1 base from V and 4 bases from J, with 22 bases between.

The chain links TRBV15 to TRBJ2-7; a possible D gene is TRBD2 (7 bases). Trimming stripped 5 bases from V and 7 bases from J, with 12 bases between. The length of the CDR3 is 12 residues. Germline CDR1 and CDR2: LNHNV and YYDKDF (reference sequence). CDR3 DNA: TGTGCCACCAGCGGGGGGGCTGGAGAGCAGTACTTC. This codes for CATSGGAGEQYF.

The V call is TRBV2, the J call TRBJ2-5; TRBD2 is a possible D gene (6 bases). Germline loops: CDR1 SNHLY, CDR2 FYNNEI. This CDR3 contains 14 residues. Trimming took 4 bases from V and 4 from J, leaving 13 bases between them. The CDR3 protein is CASSGTGAGETQYF. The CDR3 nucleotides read TGTGCCAGCAGTGGGACGGGAGCAGGAGAGACCCAGTACTTC.

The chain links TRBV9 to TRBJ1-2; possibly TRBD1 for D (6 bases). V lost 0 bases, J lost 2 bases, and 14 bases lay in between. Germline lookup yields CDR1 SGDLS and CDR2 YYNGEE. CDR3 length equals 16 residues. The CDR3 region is CASSVDLGTPNYGYTF. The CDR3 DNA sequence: TGTGCCAGCAGCGTAGACTTAGGGACACCCAACTATGGCTACACCTTC. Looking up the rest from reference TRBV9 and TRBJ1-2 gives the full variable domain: DSGVTQTPKHLITATGQRVTLRCSPRSGDLSVYWYQQSLDQGLQFLIQYYNGEERAKGNILERFSAQQFPDLHSELNLSSLELGDSALYFCASSVDLGTPNYGYTFGSGTRLTVV.

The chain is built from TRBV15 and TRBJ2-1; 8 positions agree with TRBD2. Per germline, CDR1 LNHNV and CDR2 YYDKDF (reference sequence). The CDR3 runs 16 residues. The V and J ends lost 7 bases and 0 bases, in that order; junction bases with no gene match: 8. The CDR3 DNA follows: TGTGCCACCACCCCGGGAGGGTGGGGCTCCTACAATGAGCAGTTCTTC. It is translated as CATTPGGWGSYNEQFF.

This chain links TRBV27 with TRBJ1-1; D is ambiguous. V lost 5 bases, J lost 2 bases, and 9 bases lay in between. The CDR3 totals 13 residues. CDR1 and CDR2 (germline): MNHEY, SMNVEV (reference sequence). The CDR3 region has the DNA TGTGCCAGCAGTATAGGAACCAACACTGAAGCTTTCTTT. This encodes CASSIGTNTEAFF.

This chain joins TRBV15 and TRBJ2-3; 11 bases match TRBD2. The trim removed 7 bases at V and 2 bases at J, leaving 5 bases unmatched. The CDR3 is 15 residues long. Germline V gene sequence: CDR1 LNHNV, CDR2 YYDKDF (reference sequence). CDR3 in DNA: TGTGCCACCAAGGGGACTAGCGGCCCCACAGATACGCAGTATTTT. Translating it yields CATKGTSGPTDTQYF.

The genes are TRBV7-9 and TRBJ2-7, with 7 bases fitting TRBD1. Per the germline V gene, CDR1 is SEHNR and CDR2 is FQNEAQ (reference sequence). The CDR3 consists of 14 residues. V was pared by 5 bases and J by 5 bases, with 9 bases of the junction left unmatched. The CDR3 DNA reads TGTGCCAGCAGCCTAAACAGGGGTCCGGACGAGCAGTACTTC. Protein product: CASSLNRGPDEQYF. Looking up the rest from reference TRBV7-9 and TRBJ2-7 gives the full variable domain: DTGVSQNPRHKITKRGQNVTFRCDPISEHNRLYWYRQTLGQGPEFLTYFQNEAQLEKSRLLSDRFSAERPKGSFSTLEIQRTEQGDSAMYLCASSLNRGPDEQYFGPGTRLTVT.

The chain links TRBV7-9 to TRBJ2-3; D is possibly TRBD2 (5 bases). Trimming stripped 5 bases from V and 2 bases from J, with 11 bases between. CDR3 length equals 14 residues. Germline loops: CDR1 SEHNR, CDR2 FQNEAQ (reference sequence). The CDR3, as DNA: TGTGCCAGCAGCCGTATTAGCGACACAGATACGCAGTATTTT. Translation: CASSRISDTDTQYF.

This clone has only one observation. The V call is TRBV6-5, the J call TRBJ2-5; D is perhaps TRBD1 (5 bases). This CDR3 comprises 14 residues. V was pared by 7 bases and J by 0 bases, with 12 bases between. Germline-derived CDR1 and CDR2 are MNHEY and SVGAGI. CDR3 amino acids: CASTEQEYQETQYF. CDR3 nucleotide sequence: TGTGCCAGCACTGAACAGGAGTACCAAGAGACCCAGTACTTC.

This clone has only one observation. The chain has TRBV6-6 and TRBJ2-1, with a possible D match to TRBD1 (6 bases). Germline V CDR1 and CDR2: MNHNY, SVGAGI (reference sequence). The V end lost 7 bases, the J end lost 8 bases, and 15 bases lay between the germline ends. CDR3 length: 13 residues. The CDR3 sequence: CASNKQGRDEQFF. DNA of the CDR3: TGTGCCAGCAACAAACAGGGTCGTGATGAGCAGTTCTTC.

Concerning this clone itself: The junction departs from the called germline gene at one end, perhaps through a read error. The CDR3 nucleotides read TGTGCCAGCAGCTGGGACAGGGAATACGAGCAGTGCTTC. Translated, it gives CASSWDREYEQCF. The chain couples TRBV7-9 to TRBJ2-7, with 9 bases fitting TRBD1. The germline V gene encodes CDR1 SEHNR and CDR2 FQNEAQ (reference sequence). The CDR3 has 13 residues.

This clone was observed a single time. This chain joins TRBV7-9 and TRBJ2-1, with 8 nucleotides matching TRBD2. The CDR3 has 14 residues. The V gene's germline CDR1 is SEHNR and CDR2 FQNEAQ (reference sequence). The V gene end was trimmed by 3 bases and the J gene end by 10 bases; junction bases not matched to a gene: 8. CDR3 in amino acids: CASSFGGGPEEQFF. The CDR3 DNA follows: TGTGCCAGCAGCTTCGGCGGGGGGCCAGAGGAGCAGTTCTTC. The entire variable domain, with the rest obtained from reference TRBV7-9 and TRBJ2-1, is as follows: DTGVSQNPRHKITKRGQNVTFRCDPISEHNRLYWYRQTLGQGPEFLTYFQNEAQLEKSRLLSDRFSAERPKGSFSTLEIQRTEQGDSAMYLCASSFGGGPEEQFFGPGTRLTVL.

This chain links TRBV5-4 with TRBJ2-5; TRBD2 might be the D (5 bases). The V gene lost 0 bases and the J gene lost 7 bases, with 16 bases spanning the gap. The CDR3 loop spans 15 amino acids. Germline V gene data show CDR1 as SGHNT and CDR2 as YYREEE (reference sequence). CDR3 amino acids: CASSLVVGEKGTQYF. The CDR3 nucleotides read TGTGCCAGCAGCTTGGTCGTCGGGGAGAAAGGGACCCAGTACTTC.

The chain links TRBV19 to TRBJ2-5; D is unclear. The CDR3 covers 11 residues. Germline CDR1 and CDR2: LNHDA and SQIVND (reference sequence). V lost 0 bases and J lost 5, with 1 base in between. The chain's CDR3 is CASSIDETQYF. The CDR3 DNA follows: TGTGCCAGTAGTATAGATGAGACCCAGTACTTC.